This T cell receptor beta chain was sequenced during a study of T cells after posttransplantation cyclophosphamide. General study findings and limits: TRB clonality was highly associated with recipient CMV seropositivity and reactivation.

Cyclophosphamide on days +3 and +4 followed busulfan-fludarabine conditioning and a marrow graft. About this clone itself: Its antigen is currently unknown.

Here immunoSEQ multiplex PCR was the method, and the copy in TCRdb shows in-frame clones only, minus some. This table has about 6,500 clones, approximately 82% appearing once. The germline CDR1 and CDR2 sequences are SGHAT and FQNNGV. Trimming shortened V by 1 base and J by 4 bases, and 10 bases separated the two germline ends. This CDR3 has 15 residues. The material was CD8+ T cells sorted from PBMCs, obtained 1404 days after allogeneic stem cell transplant with posttransplant cyclophosphamide. This receptor was taken from a female patient aged 45-60 years who received an allogeneic stem cell transplant from a related donor, was CMV-positive, and had no GVHD. Some of the T cells might come from the graft donor. The chain employs TRBV11-2 and TRBJ1-4, with D unresolved. The CDR3 DNA follows: TGTGCCAGCAGCTTAGTTTTCGGAGTTAATGAAAAACTGTTTTTT. Protein: CASSLVFGVNEKLFF.